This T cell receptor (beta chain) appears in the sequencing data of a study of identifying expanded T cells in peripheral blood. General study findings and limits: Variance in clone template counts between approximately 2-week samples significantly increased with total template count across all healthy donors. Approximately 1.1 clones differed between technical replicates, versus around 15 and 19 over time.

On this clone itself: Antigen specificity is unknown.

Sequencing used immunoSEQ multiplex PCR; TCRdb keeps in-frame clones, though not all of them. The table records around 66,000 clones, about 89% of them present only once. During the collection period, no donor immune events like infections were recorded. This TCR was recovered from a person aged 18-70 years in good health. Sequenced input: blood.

This CDR3 reads CASSVGSTENEQFF. CDR3 bases: TGTGCCAGCAGCGTAGGGAGTACGGAAAATGAGCAGTTCTTC. The V and J genes are TRBV9 and TRBJ2-1, with D hard to call. The V end lost 0 bases, the J end lost 7 bases, and 11 bases lay between the germline ends. Germline lookup yields CDR1 SGDLS and CDR2 YYNGEE. The CDR3 runs to 14 residues.